This TCR beta chain comes out of a study of T cell repertoires in aging, cancer and after chemotherapy. Study-wide results and caveats: Healthy donors lost TCR diversity with age mainly through richness, cancer patients through richness and evenness. Age-matched healthy donors had significantly more diverse, less clonal blood TCR repertoires than untreated cancer patients.

TCR beta rearrangements were amplified from peripheral blood genomic DNA. This CDR3 region has 12 residues. In germline, CDR1 is PRHDT, CDR2 FYEKMQ (reference sequence). Comment on this clonotype: Its antigen is undetermined. The junction shows a germline mismatch at one end, possibly a read error.

TRB rearrangements spanning V, D and J were amplified using mixed TRB-A/B primers. TCRdb re-derived calls from the multiplex PCR reads in MiXCR, one entry per CDR3 protein. This sample has several thousand distinct CDR3 sequences, with roughly 29% found just once. V usage is TRBV13 and J usage is TRBJ2-3, with no clear D. The material sequenced was blood. The TCR originated in a human donor in good health. In DNA form, the CDR3 reads TGCGCCAGCAAGGAAGGCATAGATACGCAGTATTTT. This gives the protein CASKEGIDTQYF.